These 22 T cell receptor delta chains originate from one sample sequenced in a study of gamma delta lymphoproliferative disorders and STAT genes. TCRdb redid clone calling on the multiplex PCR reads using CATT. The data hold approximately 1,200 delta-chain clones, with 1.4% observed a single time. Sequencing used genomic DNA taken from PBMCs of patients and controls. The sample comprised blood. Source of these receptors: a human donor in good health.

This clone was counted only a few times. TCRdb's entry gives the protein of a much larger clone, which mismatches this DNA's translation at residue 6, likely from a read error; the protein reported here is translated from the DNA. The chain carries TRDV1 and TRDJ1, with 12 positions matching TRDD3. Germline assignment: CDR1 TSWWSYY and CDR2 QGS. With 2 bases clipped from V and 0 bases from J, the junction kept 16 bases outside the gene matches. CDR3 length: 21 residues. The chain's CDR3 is CALGEFRSYAGGYEHTDKLIF. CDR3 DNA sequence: TGTGCTCTTGGGGAATTTCGTTCCTACGCTGGGGGATACGAGCACACCGATAAACTCATCTTT.

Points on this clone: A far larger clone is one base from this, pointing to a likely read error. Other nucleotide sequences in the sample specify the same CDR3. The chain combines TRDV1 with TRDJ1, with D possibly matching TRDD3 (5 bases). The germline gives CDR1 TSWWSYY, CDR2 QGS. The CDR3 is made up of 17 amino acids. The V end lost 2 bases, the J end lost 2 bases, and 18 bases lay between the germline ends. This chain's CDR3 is CALGERRATRGTDKLIF. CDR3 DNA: TGTGCTCTTGGGGAAAGGAGAGCAACGAGGGGGACCGATAAACTCATCTTT.

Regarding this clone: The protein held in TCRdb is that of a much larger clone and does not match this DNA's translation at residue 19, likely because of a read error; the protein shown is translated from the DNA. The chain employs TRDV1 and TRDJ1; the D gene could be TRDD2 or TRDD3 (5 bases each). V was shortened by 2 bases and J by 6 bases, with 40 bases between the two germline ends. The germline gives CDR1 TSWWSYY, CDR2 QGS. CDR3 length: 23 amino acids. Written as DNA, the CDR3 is TGTGCTCTTGGGGAAATCCCTCACCTACACACCCGGACTGGAATTTCTATTACCAATAAACTCATCTTT. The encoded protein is CALGEIPHLHTRTGISITNKLIF.

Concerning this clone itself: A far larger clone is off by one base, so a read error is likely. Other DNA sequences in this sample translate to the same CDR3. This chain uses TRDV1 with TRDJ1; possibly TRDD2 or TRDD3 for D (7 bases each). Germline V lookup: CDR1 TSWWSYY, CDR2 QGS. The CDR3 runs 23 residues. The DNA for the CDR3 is TGTGCCCTGTTGGCCTTCCTTTATCCCCCTGGGGGTCACGGGGTCTCCTACACCGATAAACTCATCTTT. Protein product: CALLAFLYPPGGHGVSYTDKLIF.

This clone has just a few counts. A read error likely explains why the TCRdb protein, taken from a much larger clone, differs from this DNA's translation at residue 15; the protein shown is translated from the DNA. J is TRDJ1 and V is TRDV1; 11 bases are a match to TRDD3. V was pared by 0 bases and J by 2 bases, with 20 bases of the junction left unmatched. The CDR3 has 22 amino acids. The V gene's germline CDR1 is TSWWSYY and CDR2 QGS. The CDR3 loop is CALGELQPSLNWGICRTDKLIF. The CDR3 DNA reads TGTGCTCTTGGGGAACTTCAGCCTTCCTTAAACTGGGGGATATGCCGGACCGATAAACTCATCTTT.

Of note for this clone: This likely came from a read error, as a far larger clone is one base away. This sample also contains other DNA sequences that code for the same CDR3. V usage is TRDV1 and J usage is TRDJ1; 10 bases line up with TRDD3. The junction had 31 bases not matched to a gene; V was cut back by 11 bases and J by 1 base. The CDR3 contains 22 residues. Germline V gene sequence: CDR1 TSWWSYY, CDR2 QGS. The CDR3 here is CALPSGTGGYGGPAGFTDKLIF. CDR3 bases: TGTGCTTTACCCTCCGGCACCGGGGGATACGGGGGTCCGGCTGGTTTCACCGATAAACTCATCTTT.

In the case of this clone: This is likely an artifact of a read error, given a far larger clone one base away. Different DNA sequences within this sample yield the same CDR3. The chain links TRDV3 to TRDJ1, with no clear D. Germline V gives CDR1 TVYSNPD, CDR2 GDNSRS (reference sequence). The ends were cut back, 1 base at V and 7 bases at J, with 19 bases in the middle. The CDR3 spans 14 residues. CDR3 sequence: CAFMMGDKGGKLIF. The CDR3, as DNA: TGTGCCTTTATGATGGGAGATAAAGGCGGTAAACTCATCTTT.

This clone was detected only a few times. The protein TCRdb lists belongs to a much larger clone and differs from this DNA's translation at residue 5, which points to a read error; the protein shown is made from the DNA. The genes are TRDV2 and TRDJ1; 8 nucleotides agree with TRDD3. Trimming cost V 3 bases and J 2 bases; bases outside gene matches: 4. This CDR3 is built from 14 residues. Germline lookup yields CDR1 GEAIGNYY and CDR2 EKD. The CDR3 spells CACDGLGGTDKLIF. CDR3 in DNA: TGTGCCTGTGACGGACTGGGGGGGACCGATAAACTCATCTTT.

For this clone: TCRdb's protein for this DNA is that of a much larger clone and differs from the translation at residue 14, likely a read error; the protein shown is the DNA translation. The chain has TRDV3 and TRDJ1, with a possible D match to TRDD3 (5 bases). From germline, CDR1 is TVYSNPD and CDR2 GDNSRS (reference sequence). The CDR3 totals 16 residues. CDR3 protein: CAFSDPRWGYTDKHIF. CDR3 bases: TGTGCCTTTAGCGACCCCAGGTGGGGCTACACCGATAAACACATCTTT.

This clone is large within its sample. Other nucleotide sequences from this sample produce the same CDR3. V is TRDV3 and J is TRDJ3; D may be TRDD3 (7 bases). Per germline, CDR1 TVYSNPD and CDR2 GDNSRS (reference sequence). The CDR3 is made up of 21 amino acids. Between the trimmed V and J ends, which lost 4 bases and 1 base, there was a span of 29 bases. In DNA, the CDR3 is TGTGCCTCCACTACGCTGGGGGCGAAATACCACCGATCCTGGGACACCCGACAGATGTTTTTC. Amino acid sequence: CASTTLGAKYHRSWDTRQMFF.

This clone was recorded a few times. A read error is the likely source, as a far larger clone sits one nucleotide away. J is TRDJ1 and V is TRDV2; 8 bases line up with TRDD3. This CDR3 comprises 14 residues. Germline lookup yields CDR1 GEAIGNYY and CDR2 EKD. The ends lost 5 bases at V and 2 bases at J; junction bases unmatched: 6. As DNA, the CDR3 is TGTGCCTGTGGCAGACTGGGGGGGACCGATAAACTCATCTTT. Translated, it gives CACGRLGGTDKLIF.

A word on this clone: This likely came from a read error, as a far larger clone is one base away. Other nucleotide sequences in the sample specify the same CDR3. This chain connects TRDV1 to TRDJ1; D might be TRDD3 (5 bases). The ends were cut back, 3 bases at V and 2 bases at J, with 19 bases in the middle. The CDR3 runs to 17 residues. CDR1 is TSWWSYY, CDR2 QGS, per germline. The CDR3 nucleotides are TGTGCTCTTGGGGAGAGGAGGGCAACGAGGGGGACCGATAAACTCATCTTT. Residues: CALGERRATRGTDKLIF.

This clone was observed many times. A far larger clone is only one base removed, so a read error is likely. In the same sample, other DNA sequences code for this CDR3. The CDR3: CALGPKGLHSLGRPYTDKLIF. In nucleotides, the CDR3 is TGTGCTCTTGGACCCAAAGGCCTACACTCCCTGGGGAGACCGTACACCGATAAGCTCATCTTT. The chain uses TRDV1 and TRDJ1; the D gene is possibly TRDD3 (6 bases). From germline, CDR1 is TSWWSYY and CDR2 QGS. This CDR3 has 21 residues.

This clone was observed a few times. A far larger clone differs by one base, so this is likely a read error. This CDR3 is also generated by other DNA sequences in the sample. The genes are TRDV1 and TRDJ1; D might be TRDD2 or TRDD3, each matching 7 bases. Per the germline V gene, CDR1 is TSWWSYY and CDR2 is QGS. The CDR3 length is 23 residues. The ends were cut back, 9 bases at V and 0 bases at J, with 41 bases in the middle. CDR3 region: CALLAFLYPPGGHGVSYTDKLIF. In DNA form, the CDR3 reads TGTGCTCTGCTGGCCTTCCTTTATCCCCCTGGGGGTCACGGGGTCTCCTACACCGATAAACTCATCTTT.

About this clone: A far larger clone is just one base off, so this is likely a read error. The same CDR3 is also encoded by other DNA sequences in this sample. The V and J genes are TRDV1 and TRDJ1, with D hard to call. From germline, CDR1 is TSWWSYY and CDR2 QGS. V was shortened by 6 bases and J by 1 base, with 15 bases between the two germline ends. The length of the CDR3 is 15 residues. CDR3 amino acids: CALGGARQGTDKLIF. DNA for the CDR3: TGTGCTCTTGGAGGTGCTCGACAGGGCACCGATAAACTCATCTTT.

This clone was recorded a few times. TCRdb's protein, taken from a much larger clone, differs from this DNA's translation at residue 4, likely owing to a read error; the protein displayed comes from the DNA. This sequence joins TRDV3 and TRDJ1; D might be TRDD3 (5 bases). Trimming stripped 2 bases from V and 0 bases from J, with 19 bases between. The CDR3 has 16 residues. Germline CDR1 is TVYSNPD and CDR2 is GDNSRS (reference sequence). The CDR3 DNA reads TGTGCCTTTGGCGACCCCAGGTGGGGCTACACCGATAAACTCATCTTT. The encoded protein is CAFGDPRWGYTDKLIF.

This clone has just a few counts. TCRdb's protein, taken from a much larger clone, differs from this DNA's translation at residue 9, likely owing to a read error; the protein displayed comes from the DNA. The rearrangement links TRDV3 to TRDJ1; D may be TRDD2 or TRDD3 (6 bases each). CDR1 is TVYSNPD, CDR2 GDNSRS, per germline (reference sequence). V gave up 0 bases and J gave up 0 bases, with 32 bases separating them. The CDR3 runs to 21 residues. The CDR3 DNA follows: TGTGCCTTTAGTAGTCCTACTGGCTGTGGATACCGGGAGATGTACACCGATAAACTCATCTTT. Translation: CAFSSPTGCGYREMYTDKLIF.

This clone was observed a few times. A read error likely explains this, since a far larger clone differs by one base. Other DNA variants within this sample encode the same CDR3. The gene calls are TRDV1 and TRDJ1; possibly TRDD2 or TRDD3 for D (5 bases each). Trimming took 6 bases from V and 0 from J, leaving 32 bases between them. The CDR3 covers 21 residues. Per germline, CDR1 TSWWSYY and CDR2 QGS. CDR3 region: CALGPKGLHSLGRPYTDKLIF. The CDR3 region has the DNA TGTGCTCTTGGACCCAAAGGCCTACACTCCCTGGGAAGACCGTACACCGATAAACTCATCTTT.

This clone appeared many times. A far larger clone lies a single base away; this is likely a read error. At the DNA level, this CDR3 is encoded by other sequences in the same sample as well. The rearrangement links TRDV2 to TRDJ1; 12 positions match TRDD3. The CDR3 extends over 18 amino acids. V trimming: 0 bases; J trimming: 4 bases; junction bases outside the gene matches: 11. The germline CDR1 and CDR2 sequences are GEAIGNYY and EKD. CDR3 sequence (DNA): TGTGCCTGTGACACCGGACTACTGGGGGATACACGGCACGATAAACTCATCTTT. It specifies CACDTGLLGDTRHDKLIF.

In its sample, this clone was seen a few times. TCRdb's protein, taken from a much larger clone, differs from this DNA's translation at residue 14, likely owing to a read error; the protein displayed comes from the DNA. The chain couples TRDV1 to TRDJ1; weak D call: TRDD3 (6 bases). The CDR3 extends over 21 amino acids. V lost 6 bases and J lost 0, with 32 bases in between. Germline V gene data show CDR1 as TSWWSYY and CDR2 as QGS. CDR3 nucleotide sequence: TGTGCTCTTGGCCCCCCTTACACGCTTAGTGGGGGTCGGGGGTACACCGATAAACTCATCTTT. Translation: CALGPPYTLSGGRGYTDKLIF.

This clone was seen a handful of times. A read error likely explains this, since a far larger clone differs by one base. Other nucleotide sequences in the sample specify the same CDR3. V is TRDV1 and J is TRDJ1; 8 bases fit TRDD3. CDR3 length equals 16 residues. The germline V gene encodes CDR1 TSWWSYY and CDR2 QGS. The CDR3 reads CALGEPWGMYTDKLIF. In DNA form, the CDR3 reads TGTGCCCTTGGGGAACCTTGGGGGATGTACACCGATAAACTCATCTTT.

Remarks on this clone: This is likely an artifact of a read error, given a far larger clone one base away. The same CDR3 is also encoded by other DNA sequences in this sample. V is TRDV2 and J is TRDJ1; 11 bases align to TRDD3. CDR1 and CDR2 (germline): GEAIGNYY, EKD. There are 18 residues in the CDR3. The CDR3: CACDTVSGGYLYTDKLIF. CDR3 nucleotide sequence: TGTGCCTGTGACACCGTGTCTGGGGGATACCTGTACACCGATAAACTTATCTTT.